Following are 11 T cell receptor beta chains from one sample sequenced in a study of blood T cell repertoires in COVID-19. The protocol was immunoSEQ multiplex PCR, while the TCRdb copy is restricted to in-frame clones and leaves out a portion. Here the sample spans roughly 430,000 clones, about 88% being singletons. Material: PBMCs or T cells enriched from blood (not recorded which). All receptors derive from a woman in her late teens or twenties who had been exposed to COVID-19.

J is TRBJ2-1 and V is TRBV2; 7 bases are shared with TRBD2. CDR1 is SNHLY, CDR2 FYNNEI, per germline. After removal of 2 bases from V and 7 bases from J, the junction contained 8 bases not matched to a gene. The CDR3 is made up of 15 amino acids. The CDR3 loop reads CASSELPGGGNEQFF. The CDR3 DNA sequence: TGTGCCAGCAGTGAATTACCGGGAGGAGGGAATGAGCAGTTCTTC. Filled out from reference TRBV2 and TRBJ2-1, the complete variable domain reads EPEVTQTPSHQVTQMGQEVILRCVPISNHLYFYWYRQILGQKVEFLVSFYNNEISEKSEIFDDQFSVERPDGSNFTLKIRSTKLEDSAMYFCASSELPGGGNEQFFGPGTRLTVL.

The DNA of the CDR3 is TGTGCCAGCAGTTTCAGCGGACCCTATTCTTACGAGCAGTACTTC. Translated, it gives CASSFSGPYSYEQYF. The rearrangement joins TRBV27 to TRBJ2-7, with a weak D call TRBD2 (5 bases). This CDR3 region has 15 residues. V gave up 3 bases and J gave up 4 bases, with 16 bases separating them. Germline CDR1 and CDR2: MNHEY and SMNVEV (reference sequence).

This chain uses TRBV6-1 with TRBJ1-2; D uncertain. CDR1 is MNHNS, CDR2 SASEGT, per germline. V lost 3 bases and J lost 2, with 7 bases in between. This CDR3 comprises 13 residues. The CDR3 DNA is TGTGCCAGCAGTGAGAGGAACAACTATGGCTACACCTTC. Protein: CASSERNNYGYTF.

CDR3 sequence (DNA): TGTGCCAGCAACGGCGGGAGGTCCTACGAGCAGTACTTC. Its translation: CASNGGRSYEQYF. This chain joins TRBV2 and TRBJ2-7, with 8 nucleotides matching TRBD2. The germline V gene has CDR1 SNHLY and CDR2 FYNNEI. This CDR3 contains 13 residues. The trim removed 7 bases at V and 1 base at J, leaving 3 bases unmatched.

This clone occurred once. The chain uses TRBV28 and TRBJ1-3; the D gene is possibly TRBD1 (6 bases). The CDR3 runs 16 residues. V was cut by 10 bases and J by 3 bases, with 22 bases left in between. CDR1 and CDR2 from the germline V gene are MDHEN and SYDVKM. CDR3: CAITPGPGADGNTIYF. The CDR3 nucleotides read TGTGCCATCACCCCTGGACCAGGGGCGGATGGAAACACCATATATTTT.

The J gene is TRBJ1-1, the V gene TRBV2; D is unclear. Between the trimmed V and J ends, which lost 8 bases and 1 base, there was a span of 17 bases. The CDR3 runs 15 residues. The V gene's germline CDR1 is SNHLY and CDR2 FYNNEI. The CDR3 DNA reads TGTGCCAGCGCTTTCGGCGGGCCACAGAACACTGAAGCTTTCTTT. The encoded protein is CASAFGGPQNTEAFF.

This clone came up a few times. The gene calls are TRBV2 and TRBJ2-2; 7 bases are shared with TRBD1. From germline, CDR1 is SNHLY and CDR2 FYNNEI. The CDR3 covers 16 residues. V lost 8 bases, J lost 2 bases, and 11 bases stayed unmatched. The DNA of the CDR3 is TGTGCCAGCGGGGAGACAGGGACCCATAACACCGGGGAGCTGTTTTTT. Protein product: CASGETGTHNTGELFF. Using reference TRBV2 and TRBJ2-2 for the parts outside the CDR3, the full variable domain is EPEVTQTPSHQVTQMGQEVILRCVPISNHLYFYWYRQILGQKVEFLVSFYNNEISEKSEIFDDQFSVERPDGSNFTLKIRSTKLEDSAMYFCASGETGTHNTGELFFGEGSRLTVL.

The J gene is TRBJ2-5, the V gene TRBV6-1, with a weak D call TRBD2 (6 bases). The germline gives CDR1 MNHNS, CDR2 SASEGT. V was cut by 3 bases and J by 0 bases, with 14 bases left in between. CDR3 length: 16 amino acids. CDR3 in amino acids: CASSDWGLQNQETQYF. The CDR3 bases are TGTGCCAGCAGTGATTGGGGACTTCAGAACCAAGAGACCCAGTACTTC.

J is TRBJ2-1 and V is TRBV15, with D perhaps TRBD1 (5 bases). The CDR3 runs 14 residues. Trimming took 1 base from V and 6 from J, leaving 10 bases between them. Germline V gives CDR1 LNHNV, CDR2 YYDKDF (reference sequence). The CDR3 DNA follows: TGTGCCACCAGCAGAGGGGGCAGTCCCAATGAGCAGTTCTTC. Its protein product is CATSRGGSPNEQFF.

The CDR3 DNA follows: TGTGCCAGCAGTTTAATGCTGACTAGCGGGAACCAAATTGACCTTTACAATGAGCAGTTCTTC. This gives the protein CASSLMLTSGNQIDLYNEQFF. This chain links TRBV28 with TRBJ2-1; 11 bases map to TRBD2. Unmatched junction bases numbered 19, after V lost 2 bases and J lost 4 bases. Germline CDR1 reads MDHEN; CDR2 reads SYDVKM. The CDR3 runs 21 residues.

This chain uses TRBV29-1 with TRBJ1-2, with 12 nucleotides matching TRBD1. The CDR3 is 15 amino acids. Germline loops: CDR1 SQVTM, CDR2 ANQGSEA. V dropped 1 base and J dropped 4; count of bases not matched to a gene: 4. Written as DNA, the CDR3 is TGCAGCGTTGAAGGGGGACAGGGGGCCAGCTATGGCTACACCTTC. Amino acid sequence: CSVEGGQGASYGYTF.